This T cell receptor beta chain was retrieved from a study of T cell responses to AZD1222 COVID-19 vaccine. Concerning this clone itself: Its antigen is undetermined.

Only in-frame clones appear in the TCRdb table, and some are missing; sequencing was by immunoSEQ multiplex PCR. Among fewer than 150,000 clones, about 91% were seen once, and the ten largest hold around 3%. The study's findings and limits: Regions 160-218 and 743-854 dominated among vaccine-associated CD4 TCRs spanning spike.

The source material was peripheral blood, sampled on day 0 of AZD1222 vaccination. The clonotype was recovered from an adult in good health.

CDR3 residues: CASSFRTEEGYTF. The CDR3 DNA is TGTGCCAGCAGCTTTCGGACAGAGGAGGGCTACACCTTC. The chain recombines TRBV9 with TRBJ1-2, with D possibly matching TRBD1 (6 bases). With 4 bases removed from V and 8 bases from J, the gap between germline ends came to 15 bases. The CDR3 contains 13 residues. The V gene's germline CDR1 is SGDLS and CDR2 YYNGEE.